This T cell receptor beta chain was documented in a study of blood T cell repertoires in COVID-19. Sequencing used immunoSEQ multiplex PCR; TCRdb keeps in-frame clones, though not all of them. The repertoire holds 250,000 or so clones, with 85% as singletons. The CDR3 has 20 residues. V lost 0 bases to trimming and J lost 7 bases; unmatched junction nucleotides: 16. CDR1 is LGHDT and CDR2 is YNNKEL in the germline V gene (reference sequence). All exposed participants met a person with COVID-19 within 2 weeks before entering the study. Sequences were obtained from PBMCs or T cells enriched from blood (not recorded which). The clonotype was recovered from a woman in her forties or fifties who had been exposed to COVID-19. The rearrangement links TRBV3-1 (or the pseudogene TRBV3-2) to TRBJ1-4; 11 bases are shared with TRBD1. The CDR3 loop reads CASSQEEFSGQGDGSEKLFF. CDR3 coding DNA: TGTGCCAGCAGCCAAGAAGAGTTCTCGGGACAGGGGGATGGTAGTGAAAAACTGTTTTTT.